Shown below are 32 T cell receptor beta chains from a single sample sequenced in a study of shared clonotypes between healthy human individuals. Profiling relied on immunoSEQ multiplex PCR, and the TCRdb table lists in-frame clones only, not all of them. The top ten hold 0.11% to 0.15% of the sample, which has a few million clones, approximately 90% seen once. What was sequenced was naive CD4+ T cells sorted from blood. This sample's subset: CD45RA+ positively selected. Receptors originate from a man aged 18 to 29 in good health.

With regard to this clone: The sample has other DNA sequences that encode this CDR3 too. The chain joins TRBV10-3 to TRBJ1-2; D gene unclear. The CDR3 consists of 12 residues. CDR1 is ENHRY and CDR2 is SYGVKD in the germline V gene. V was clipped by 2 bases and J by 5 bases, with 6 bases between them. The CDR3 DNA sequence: TGTGCCATCAGTGAGAACGGGTATGGCTACACCTTC. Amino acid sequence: CAISENGYGYTF.

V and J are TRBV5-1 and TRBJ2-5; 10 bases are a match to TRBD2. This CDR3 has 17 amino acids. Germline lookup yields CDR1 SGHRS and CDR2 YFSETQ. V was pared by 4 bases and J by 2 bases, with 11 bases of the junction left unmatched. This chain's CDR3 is CASSVRSGGATQETQYF. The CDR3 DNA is TGCGCCAGCAGCGTAAGGAGCGGGGGGGCTACTCAAGAGACCCAGTACTTC.

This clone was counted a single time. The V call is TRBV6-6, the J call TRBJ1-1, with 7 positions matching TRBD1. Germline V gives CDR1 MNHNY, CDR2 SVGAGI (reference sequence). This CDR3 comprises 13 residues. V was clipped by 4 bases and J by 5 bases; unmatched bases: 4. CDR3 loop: CASSSSQGTEAFF. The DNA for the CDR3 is TGTGCCAGCAGTTCTTCACAGGGGACTGAAGCTTTCTTT.

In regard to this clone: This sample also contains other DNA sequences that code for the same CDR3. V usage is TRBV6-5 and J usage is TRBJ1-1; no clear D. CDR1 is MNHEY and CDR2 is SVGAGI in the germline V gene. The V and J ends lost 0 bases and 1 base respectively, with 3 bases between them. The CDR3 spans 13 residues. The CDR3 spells CASSYSWNTEAFF. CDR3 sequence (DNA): TGTGCCAGCAGTTACTCCTGGAACACTGAAGCTTTCTTT.

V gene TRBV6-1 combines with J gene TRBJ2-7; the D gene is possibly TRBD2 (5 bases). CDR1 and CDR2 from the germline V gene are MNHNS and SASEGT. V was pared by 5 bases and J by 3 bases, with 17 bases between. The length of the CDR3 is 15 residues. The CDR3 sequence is CASSSPPGLIYEQYF. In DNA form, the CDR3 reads TGTGCCAGCAGTAGCCCCCCGGGATTAATCTACGAGCAGTACTTC.

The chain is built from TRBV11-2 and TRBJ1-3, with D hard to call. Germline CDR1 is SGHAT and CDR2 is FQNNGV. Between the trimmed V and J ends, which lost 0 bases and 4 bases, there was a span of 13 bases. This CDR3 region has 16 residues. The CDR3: CASSLDVVGNGNTIYF. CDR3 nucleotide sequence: TGTGCCAGCAGCTTAGATGTTGTGGGGAACGGAAACACCATATATTTT.

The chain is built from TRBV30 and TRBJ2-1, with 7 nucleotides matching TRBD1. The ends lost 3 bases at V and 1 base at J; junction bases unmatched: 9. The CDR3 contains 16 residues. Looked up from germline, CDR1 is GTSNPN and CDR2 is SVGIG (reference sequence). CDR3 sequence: CAWSLETGNSYNEQFF. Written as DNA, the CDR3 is TGTGCCTGGAGCTTGGAGACAGGGAATTCCTACAATGAGCAGTTCTTC.

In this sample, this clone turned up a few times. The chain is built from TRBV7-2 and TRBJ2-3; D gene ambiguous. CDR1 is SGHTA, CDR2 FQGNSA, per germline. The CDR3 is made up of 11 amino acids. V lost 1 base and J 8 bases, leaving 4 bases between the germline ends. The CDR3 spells CASSLDLTQYF. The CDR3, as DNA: TGTGCCAGCAGCTTAGACCTTACGCAGTATTTT.

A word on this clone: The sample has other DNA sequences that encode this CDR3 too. The DNA of the CDR3 is TGTGCCAGCAGTGGGACTGTTAGCAATCAGCCCCAGCATTTT. It yields the protein CASSGTVSNQPQHF. This chain links TRBV2 with TRBJ1-5; no clear D gene. The V gene lost 4 bases and the J gene lost 0 bases, with 7 bases spanning the gap. The CDR3 has 14 amino acids. Germline V gives CDR1 SNHLY, CDR2 FYNNEI.

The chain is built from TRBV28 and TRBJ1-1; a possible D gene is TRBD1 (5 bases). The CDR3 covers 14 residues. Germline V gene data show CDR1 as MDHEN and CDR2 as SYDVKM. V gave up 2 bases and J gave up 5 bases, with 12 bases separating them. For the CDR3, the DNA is TGTGCCAGCAGTTTAGGGTGGGGGACGACTGAAGCTTTCTTT. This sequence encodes CASSLGWGTTEAFF.

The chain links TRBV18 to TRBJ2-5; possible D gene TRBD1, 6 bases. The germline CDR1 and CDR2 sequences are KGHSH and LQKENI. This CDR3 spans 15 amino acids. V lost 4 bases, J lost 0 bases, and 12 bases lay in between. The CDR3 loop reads CASSRDTGNQETQYF. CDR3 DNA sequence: TGTGCCAGCTCACGGGACACTGGCAACCAAGAGACCCAGTACTTC.

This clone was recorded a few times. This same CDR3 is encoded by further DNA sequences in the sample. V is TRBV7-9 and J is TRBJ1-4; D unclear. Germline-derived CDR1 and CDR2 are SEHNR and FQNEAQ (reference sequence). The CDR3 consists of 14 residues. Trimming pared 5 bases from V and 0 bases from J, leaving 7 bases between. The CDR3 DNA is TGTGCCAGCAGCCTGTCCTCAACTAATGAAAAACTGTTTTTT. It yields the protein CASSLSSTNEKLFF.

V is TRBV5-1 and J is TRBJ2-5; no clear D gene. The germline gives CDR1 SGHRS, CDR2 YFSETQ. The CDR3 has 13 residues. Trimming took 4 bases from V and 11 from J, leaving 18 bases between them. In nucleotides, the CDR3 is TGCGCCAGCAGCGCCGGAACCTCGGATGAGCAGTACTTC. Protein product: CASSAGTSDEQYF.

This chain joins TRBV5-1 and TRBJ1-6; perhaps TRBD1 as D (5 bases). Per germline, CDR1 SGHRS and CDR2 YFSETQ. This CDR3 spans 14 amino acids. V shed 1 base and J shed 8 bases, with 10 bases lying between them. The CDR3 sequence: CASSLLGGDSPLHF. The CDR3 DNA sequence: TGCGCCAGCAGCTTGCTCGGGGGGGATTCACCCCTCCACTTT.

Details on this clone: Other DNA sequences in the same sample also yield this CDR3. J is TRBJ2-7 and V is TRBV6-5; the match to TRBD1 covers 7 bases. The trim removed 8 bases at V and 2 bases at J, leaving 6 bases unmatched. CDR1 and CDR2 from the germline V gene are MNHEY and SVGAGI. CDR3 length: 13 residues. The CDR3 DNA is TGTGCCAGCTCTAGAGGGGGCCCCTACGAGCAGTACTTC. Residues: CASSRGGPYEQYF.

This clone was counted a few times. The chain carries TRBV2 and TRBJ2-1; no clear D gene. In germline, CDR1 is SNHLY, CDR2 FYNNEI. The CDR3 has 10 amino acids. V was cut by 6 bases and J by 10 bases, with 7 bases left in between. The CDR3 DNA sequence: TGTGCCAGCAGGCAAGTGGAGCAGTTCTTC. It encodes CASRQVEQFF.

In nucleotides, the CDR3 is TGTGCCAGCAGCTTAGGGACAGGTCGGGAAGAGACCCAGTACTTC. Amino acid sequence: CASSLGTGREETQYF. The V call is TRBV7-2, the J call TRBJ2-5, with 7 bases matching TRBD1. V trimming: 1 base; J trimming: 3 bases; junction bases outside the gene matches: 5. This CDR3 is built from 15 residues. Germline CDR1 reads SGHTA; CDR2 reads FQGNSA.

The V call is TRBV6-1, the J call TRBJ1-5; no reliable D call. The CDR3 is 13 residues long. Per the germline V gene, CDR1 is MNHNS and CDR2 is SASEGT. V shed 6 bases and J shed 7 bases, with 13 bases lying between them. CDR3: CASRGTSGQPQHF. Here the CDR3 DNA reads TGTGCCAGCAGGGGCACATCGGGGCAGCCCCAGCATTTT.

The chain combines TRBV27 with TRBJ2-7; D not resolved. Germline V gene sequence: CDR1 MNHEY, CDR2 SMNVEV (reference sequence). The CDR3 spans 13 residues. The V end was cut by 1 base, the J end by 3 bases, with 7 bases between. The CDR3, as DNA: TGTGCCAGCAGTTTATTGGAGCACTACGAGCAGTACTTC. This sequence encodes CASSLLEHYEQYF.

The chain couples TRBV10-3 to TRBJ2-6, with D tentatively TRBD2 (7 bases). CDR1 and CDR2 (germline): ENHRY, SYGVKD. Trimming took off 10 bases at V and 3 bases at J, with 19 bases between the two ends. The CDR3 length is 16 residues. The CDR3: CATGSQGGGGANVLTF. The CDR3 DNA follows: TGTGCCACAGGGTCCCAGGGAGGGGGTGGGGCCAACGTCCTGACTTTC.

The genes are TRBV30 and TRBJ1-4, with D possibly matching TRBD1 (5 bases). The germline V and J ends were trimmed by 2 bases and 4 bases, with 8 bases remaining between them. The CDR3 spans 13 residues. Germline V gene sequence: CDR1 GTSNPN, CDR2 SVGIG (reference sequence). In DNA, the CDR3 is TGTGCCTGGAGTTGGGGGTATAATGAAAAACTGTTTTTT. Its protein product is CAWSWGYNEKLFF.

For the CDR3, the DNA is TGTGCCAGCAGGGGTCTGGTATCCTACAATGAGCAGTTCTTC. It is translated as CASRGLVSYNEQFF. The chain links TRBV2 to TRBJ2-1; no firm D call. Looked up from germline, CDR1 is SNHLY and CDR2 is FYNNEI. Trimming removed 6 bases from V and 1 base from J, with 10 bases in between. The CDR3 sequence is 14 residues long.

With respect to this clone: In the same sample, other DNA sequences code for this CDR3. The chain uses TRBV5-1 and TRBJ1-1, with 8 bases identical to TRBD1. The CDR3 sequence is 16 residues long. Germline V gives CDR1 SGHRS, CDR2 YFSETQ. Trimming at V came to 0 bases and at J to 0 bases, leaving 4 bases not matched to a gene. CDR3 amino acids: CASSLGQGAVNTEAFF. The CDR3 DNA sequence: TGCGCCAGCAGCTTGGGTCAGGGGGCCGTGAACACTGAAGCTTTCTTT.

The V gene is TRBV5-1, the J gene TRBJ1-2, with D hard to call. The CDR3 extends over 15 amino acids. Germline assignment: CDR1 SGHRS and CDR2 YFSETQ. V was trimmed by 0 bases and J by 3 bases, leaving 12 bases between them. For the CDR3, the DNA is TGCGCCAGCAGCTTGGAGGTCCCTACTGACTATGGCTACACCTTC. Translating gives CASSLEVPTDYGYTF.

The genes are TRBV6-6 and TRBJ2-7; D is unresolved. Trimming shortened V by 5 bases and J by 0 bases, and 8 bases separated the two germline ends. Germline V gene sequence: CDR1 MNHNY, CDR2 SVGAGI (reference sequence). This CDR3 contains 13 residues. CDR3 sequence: CASSPQDSYEQYF. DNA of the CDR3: TGTGCCAGCAGTCCTCAGGACTCCTACGAGCAGTACTTC.

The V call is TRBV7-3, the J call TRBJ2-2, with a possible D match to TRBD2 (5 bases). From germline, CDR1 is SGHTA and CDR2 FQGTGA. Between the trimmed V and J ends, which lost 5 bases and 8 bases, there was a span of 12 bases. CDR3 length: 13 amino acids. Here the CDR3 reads CASSPSIAGELFF. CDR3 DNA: TGTGCCAGCAGCCCTAGCATAGCGGGGGAGCTGTTTTTT.

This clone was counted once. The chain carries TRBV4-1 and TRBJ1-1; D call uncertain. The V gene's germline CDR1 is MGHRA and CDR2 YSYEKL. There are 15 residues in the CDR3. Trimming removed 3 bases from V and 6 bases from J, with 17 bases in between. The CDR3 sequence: CASSHNGEISAEAFF. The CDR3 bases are TGCGCCAGCAGCCATAATGGGGAAATAAGCGCTGAAGCTTTCTTT.

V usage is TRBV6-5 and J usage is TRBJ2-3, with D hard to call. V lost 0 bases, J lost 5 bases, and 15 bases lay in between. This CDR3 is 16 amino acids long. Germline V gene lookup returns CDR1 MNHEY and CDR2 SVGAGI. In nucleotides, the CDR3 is TGTGCCAGCAGTTACTCTAGCCTCGTGACGGAAGATACGCAGTATTTT. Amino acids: CASSYSSLVTEDTQYF.

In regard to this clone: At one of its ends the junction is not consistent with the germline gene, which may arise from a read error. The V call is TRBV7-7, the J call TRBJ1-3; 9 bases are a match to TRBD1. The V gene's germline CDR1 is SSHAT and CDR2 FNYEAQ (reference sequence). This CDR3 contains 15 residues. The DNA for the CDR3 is TGTGCTAGCAGCATGGGACAGGGTGCTGGAAACACCATATATTTT. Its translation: CASSMGQGAGNTIYF. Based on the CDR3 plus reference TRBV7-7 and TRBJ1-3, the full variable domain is GAGVSQSPRYKVTKRGQDVTLRCDPISSHATLYWYQQALGQGPEFLTYFNYEAQPDKSGLPSDRFSAERPEGSISTLTIQRTEQRDSAMYRCASSMGQGAGNTIYFGEGSWLTVV.

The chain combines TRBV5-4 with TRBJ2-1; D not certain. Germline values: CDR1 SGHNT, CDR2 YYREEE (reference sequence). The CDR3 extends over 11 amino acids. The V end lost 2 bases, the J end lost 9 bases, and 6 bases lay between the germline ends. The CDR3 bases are TGTGCCAGCAGCTTTACCGGTGAGCAGTTCTTC. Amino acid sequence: CASSFTGEQFF.

CDR3 sequence: CASSKDSSYQPQHF. The CDR3 nucleotides are TGTGCCAGCAGCAAGGACAGTTCATATCAGCCCCAGCATTTT. V is TRBV6-1 and J is TRBJ1-5, with TRBD1 as a possible D gene (6 bases). V lost 6 bases and J lost 5, with 14 bases in between. The CDR3 is made up of 14 amino acids. From germline, CDR1 is MNHNS and CDR2 SASEGT.

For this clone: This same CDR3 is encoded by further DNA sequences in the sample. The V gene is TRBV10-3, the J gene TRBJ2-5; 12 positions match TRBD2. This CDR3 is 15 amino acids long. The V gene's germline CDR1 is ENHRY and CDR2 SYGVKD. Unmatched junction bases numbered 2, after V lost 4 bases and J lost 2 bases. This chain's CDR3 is CAISGLAGGQETQYF. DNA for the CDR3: TGTGCCATCAGTGGGCTAGCGGGGGGGCAAGAGACCCAGTACTTC.